One T cell receptor beta chain is described in this entry. Its cognate antigen is unknown. This sample was taken from a study of Tregs in tolerant kidney transplant recipients. The germline V gene encodes CDR1 SGHDT and CDR2 YYEEEE. The CDR3 extends over 14 amino acids. V lost 0 bases to trimming and J lost 2 bases, with 7 bases between them. The nonmyeloablative bone marrow transplants came from related graft donors, with transient mixed chimerism. Unstimulated regulatory T cells (CD4+CD25+CD127-), CD4+CD25- non-regulatory cells, CD4 and CD8 cells were FACS-sorted from thawed PBMCs. Study results and caveats: No direct test of biological reproducibility was done here. The small number of patients limits these findings pending further validation.

Here immunoSEQ multiplex PCR was the method, and the copy in TCRdb shows in-frame clones only, minus some. Of some 47,000 clones listed, roughly 90% were seen once; the top ten hold around 15%. The chain recombines TRBV5-6 with TRBJ2-3; the D is unclear. The specimen comprised CD8+ T cells from blood (PBMCs), sampled 12 months after the transplant. The origin of this receptor is a human patient who received a combined kidney and bone marrow transplant. Some T cells may be transferred from the graft donor. The CDR3 sequence is CASSLDSFTDTQYF. Written as DNA, the CDR3 is TGTGCCAGCAGCTTGGACAGTTTCACAGATACGCAGTATTTT.